Below are 2 T cell receptor beta chains sequenced from a single sample in a study of cytomegalovirus exposure and HLA in healthy donors. Primers: 60 Vbeta forward and 13 Jbeta reverse. Using immunoSEQ multiplex PCR, the repertoire was profiled, and TCRdb retains in-frame clones only, with some absent. The sample yields more than 200,000 clones, 70% to 80% seen once. What was sequenced was PBMCs. Every receptor here comes from a man aged 35 to 55 in good health and CMV-seronegative.

This clone has just one count. V and J are TRBV7-3 and TRBJ2-1, with 11 bases matching TRBD2. V lost 2 bases to trimming and J lost 4 bases; unmatched junction nucleotides: 7. CDR1 is SGHTA, CDR2 FQGTGA, per germline. The CDR3 consists of 17 residues. Here the CDR3 DNA reads TGTGCCAGCAGCTTACTCCCGGGACTAGCGGTTTACAATGAGCAGTTCTTC. Protein: CASSLLPGLAVYNEQFF.

This clone came up a few times. The same CDR3 also results from other DNA sequences found in this sample. The genes are TRBV5-4 and TRBJ2-2, with 7 bases identical to TRBD2. The J segment lost 1 base and the V segment lost 0 bases, leaving 3 bases of the junction unmatched. Per the germline V gene, CDR1 is SGHNT and CDR2 is YYREEE (reference sequence). There are 16 residues in the CDR3. In DNA form, the CDR3 reads TGTGCCAGCAGCTTGGGGCTAGCGGAGAACACCGGGGAGCTGTTTTTT. Translation gives CASSLGLAENTGELFF.